A single sample gave rise to the 21 T cell receptor beta chains below, sequenced in a study of control samples from healthy donors and cancer patients. Some clones are missing from TCRdb's copy, which holds only in-frame ones; the method was immunoSEQ multiplex PCR. The table includes 97,000 or so clones, 92% detected once. The sample comprised blood. The receptor set was obtained from a woman younger than 30 in good health.

CDR3 residues: CASSFRTGRLVNYGYTF. As DNA, the CDR3 is TGTGCCAGCAGTTTTAGGACCGGCAGGCTGGTGAACTATGGCTACACCTTC. The chain recombines TRBV28 with TRBJ1-2; no reliable D call. The CDR3 has 17 residues. CDR1 and CDR2 from the germline V gene are MDHEN and SYDVKM. The V end lost 3 bases, the J end lost 2 bases, and 19 bases lay between the germline ends.

The chain combines TRBV2 with TRBJ1-1; no clear D gene. The CDR3 has 11 residues. Germline V CDR1 and CDR2: SNHLY, FYNNEI. Trimming left V 7 bases short and J 11 bases short, with 14 bases between. This CDR3 reads CASTLIGAAFF. CDR3 in DNA: TGTGCCAGCACCCTAATTGGTGCGGCTTTCTTT.

The DNA for the CDR3 is TGTGCCAGCAGTTACCCGACGCCCATAGTCAATCAGCCCCAGCATTTT. Its protein is CASSYPTPIVNQPQHF. The V call is TRBV6-5, the J call TRBJ1-5; D gene unclear. CDR3 length: 16 amino acids. The germline V gene encodes CDR1 MNHEY and CDR2 SVGAGI. Deletions cut 2 bases from V and 3 bases from J, with 14 bases between.

The V gene is TRBV10-1, the J gene TRBJ2-1; 12 bases agree with TRBD1. J gave up 4 bases and V 6 bases, and 7 bases lay outside the gene matches. Germline CDR1 WNHNN, CDR2 SYGVQD (reference sequence). CDR3 length: 16 residues. CDR3 sequence: CASSEGTGGLYNEQFF. CDR3 bases: TGCGCCAGCAGCGAAGGGACAGGGGGCTTGTACAATGAGCAGTTCTTC.

The gene calls are TRBV5-1 and TRBJ1-2; 9 nucleotides line up with TRBD1. The CDR3 covers 13 residues. V lost 7 bases to trimming and J lost 3 bases; unmatched junction nucleotides: 4. CDR1 and CDR2 (germline): SGHRS, YFSETQ. The CDR3, as DNA: TGCGCCAGCTCCACAGGGGGCGACTATGGCTACACCTTC. It is translated as CASSTGGDYGYTF.

This chain connects TRBV25-1 to TRBJ1-4, with D unclear. From germline, CDR1 is MGHDK and CDR2 SYGVNS. This CDR3 region has 13 residues. V was clipped by 0 bases and J by 7 bases, with 6 bases between them. This CDR3 is CASSEYGVEKLFF. CDR3 nucleotides: TGTGCCAGCAGTGAATACGGGGTTGAAAAACTGTTTTTT.

The V call is TRBV6-5, the J call TRBJ2-7; a weak D match, TRBD1 (6 bases). Trimming took off 2 bases at V and 3 bases at J, with 11 bases between the two ends. Germline CDR1 and CDR2: MNHEY and SVGAGI. The CDR3 contains 14 residues. This CDR3 reads CASSYSLQGYEQYF. CDR3 nucleotide sequence: TGTGCCAGCAGTTACAGTTTACAGGGCTACGAGCAGTACTTC.

V gene TRBV6-1 combines with J gene TRBJ1-5, with D perhaps TRBD1 (5 bases). From germline, CDR1 is MNHNS and CDR2 SASEGT. The CDR3 spans 12 residues. Trimming stripped 3 bases from V and 6 bases from J, with 6 bases between. In nucleotides, the CDR3 is TGTGCCAGCAGTGAGGGGGGTCAGCCCCAGCATTTT. Its protein product is CASSEGGQPQHF.

The chain combines TRBV19 with TRBJ1-1; 9 nucleotides agree with TRBD1. V shed 9 bases, J shed 1 base, and the junction held 9 bases outside the gene matches. CDR3 length: 15 residues. Germline loops: CDR1 LNHDA, CDR2 SQIVND (reference sequence). The CDR3 nucleotides are TGTGCCAGCCGAACAGGGGGCGTTAAGAACACTGAAGCTTTCTTT. Amino acids: CASRTGGVKNTEAFF. The variable domain in full, with the rest retrieved from reference TRBV19 and TRBJ1-1, is DGGITQSPKYLFRKEGQNVTLSCEQNLNHDAMYWYRQDPGQGLRLIYYSQIVNDFQKGDIAEGYSVSREKKESFPLTVTSAQKNPTAFYLCASRTGGVKNTEAFFGQGTRLTVV.

The CDR3 region is CASTEGGSWELFF. CDR3 in DNA: TGTGCCAGCACCGAGGGGGGCTCTTGGGAGCTGTTTTTT. V is TRBV25-1 and J is TRBJ2-2; D may match TRBD1 or TRBD2 (6 bases each). CDR1 is MGHDK, CDR2 SYGVNS, per germline. CDR3 length equals 13 residues. Trimming took 7 bases from V and 9 from J, leaving 15 bases between them.

The chain carries TRBV11-3 and TRBJ2-5; D is unresolved. The ends were cut back, 1 base at V and 3 bases at J, with 15 bases in the middle. The CDR3 contains 16 residues. Germline V lookup: CDR1 SGHNT, CDR2 YENEEA. CDR3 DNA sequence: TGTGCCAGCAGCTTAGGTCCCCCGGTGGGAAAAGAGACCCAGTACTTC. This sequence encodes CASSLGPPVGKETQYF.

This sequence joins TRBV11-2 and TRBJ1-4, with 7 bases identical to TRBD1. The CDR3 runs 14 residues. Germline trimming cut 6 bases from V and 8 bases from J; bases unmatched to any gene: 9. Germline CDR1 reads SGHAT; CDR2 reads FQNNGV. The chain's CDR3 is CASRDRLSREKLFF. CDR3 in DNA: TGTGCCAGCAGGGACAGGCTAAGTAGAGAAAAACTGTTTTTT.

This sequence joins TRBV7-9 and TRBJ1-2, with D unclear. CDR1 is SEHNR and CDR2 is FQNEAQ in the germline V gene (reference sequence). Trimming cost V 1 base and J 3 bases, with 6 bases left between them. The CDR3 length is 13 residues. The chain's CDR3 is CASSLGFDYGYTF. CDR3 in DNA: TGTGCCAGCAGCTTAGGTTTTGACTATGGCTACACCTTC.

The chain recombines TRBV19 with TRBJ2-1; maybe TRBD1 (5 bases). Trimming shortened V by 10 bases and J by 2 bases, and 21 bases separated the two germline ends. The CDR3 extends over 16 amino acids. Germline assignment: CDR1 LNHDA and CDR2 SQIVND (reference sequence). CDR3 region: CATARVQGKTYNEQFF. The CDR3 coding sequence is TGTGCCACGGCTCGGGTGCAGGGTAAAACCTACAATGAGCAGTTCTTC.

The CDR3 region is CASSVGKTGHRRYGYTF. Written as DNA, the CDR3 is TGTGCCAGCAGCGTAGGGAAAACGGGACACCGTCGCTATGGCTACACCTTC. The V call is TRBV9, the J call TRBJ1-2, with D possibly TRBD1 on 6 matching bases. V lost 0 bases, J lost 4 bases, and 19 bases lay in between. Germline assignment: CDR1 SGDLS and CDR2 YYNGEE. This CDR3 comprises 17 residues.

J is TRBJ1-1 and V is TRBV2; D not certain. With 7 bases removed from V and 3 bases from J, the gap between germline ends came to 18 bases. Germline V gene sequence: CDR1 SNHLY, CDR2 FYNNEI. The CDR3 spans 15 residues. The CDR3 DNA is TGTGCCAGCATCCTCGGAAGGGCGCCTGACACTGAAGCTTTCTTT. It yields the protein CASILGRAPDTEAFF.

The rearrangement links TRBV9 to TRBJ2-7; 7 nucleotides match TRBD2. After removal of 4 bases from V and 6 bases from J, the junction contained 13 bases not matched to a gene. Germline CDR1 reads SGDLS; CDR2 reads YYNGEE. The CDR3 loop spans 15 amino acids. The CDR3 loop is CASSPRASGWGEQYF. The CDR3 bases are TGTGCCAGCAGCCCCCGGGCTAGCGGATGGGGCGAGCAGTACTTC.

The chain couples TRBV6-2 or TRBV6-3 to TRBJ2-1; possible D gene TRBD2, 6 bases. Germline V CDR1 and CDR2: MNHEY, SVGEGT. The CDR3 is made up of 12 amino acids. The V gene lost 5 bases and the J gene lost 10 bases, with 12 bases spanning the gap. The CDR3 reads CASSTGLTEQFF. The CDR3 DNA sequence: TGTGCCAGCAGTACGGGACTCACGGAGCAGTTCTTC.

The gene calls are TRBV29-1 and TRBJ1-1; D perhaps matches TRBD1 (6 bases). Germline CDR1 is SQVTM and CDR2 is ANQGSEA. The CDR3 length is 11 residues. Trimming cost V 6 bases and J 7 bases, with 12 bases left between them. The CDR3 DNA sequence: TGCAGCGTACCTACAGGGCGTGAAGCTTTCTTT. Translation gives CSVPTGREAFF.

The V and J genes are TRBV28 and TRBJ1-6; a weak D match, TRBD1 (5 bases). This CDR3 is 16 amino acids long. Germline V lookup: CDR1 MDHEN, CDR2 SYDVKM. V was pared by 6 bases and J by 2 bases, with 14 bases between. CDR3 residues: CASSLRQSPYNSPLHF. CDR3 sequence (DNA): TGTGCCAGCAGCTTAAGACAGAGCCCCTATAATTCACCCCTCCACTTT.

The chain employs TRBV24-1 and TRBJ1-5; a possible D gene is TRBD1 (5 bases). V lost 5 bases and J lost 4, with 8 bases in between. CDR3 length: 13 amino acids. CDR1 is KGHDR, CDR2 SFDVKD, per germline. CDR3 sequence: CATSGGLNQPQHF. The CDR3, as DNA: TGTGCCACCAGTGGGGGCTTAAATCAGCCCCAGCATTTT.